This T cell receptor beta chain is drawn from a study of neurological immune-mediated disorders (dated by TCRdb to between 2018 and 2020). Looking at the study overall: Among the 35 or so multiple sclerosis patients, relapsing-remitting MS was present in approximately 31 and secondary progressive MS was present in 3. The cohort included 60 to 75 subjects: approximately 15 with HAM/TSP, some 35 with multiple sclerosis, and around 20 healthy controls. Longitudinal samples, technical triplicates and paired sorted CD4+ and CD8+ T-cell subsets, alongside PBMC samples, were included among the 90 to 130 TCR-beta libraries. The study compared peripheral blood TCR-beta repertoires of HTLV-I-associated myelopathy (HAM/TSP) patients, multiple sclerosis patients and healthy controls using UMI-based sequencing. Study-wide conclusions, independent of this receptor: No identical CDR3 amino acid sequences were found to be shared among expanded clones across subjects, suggesting that TCR-beta repertoires were private in all groups. TCR clonal expansion was greatest in HAM/TSP patients and smallest in MS patients, who ranked below even healthy controls. Repertoires from 18 of 34 MS patients were grouped by phylogenetic analysis into a cluster of related CDR3 sequences, suggesting a possible repertoire-level signature. The MS cluster was not associated with any clinical or MRI features, and the authors stated that larger cohorts are needed.

For unsorted PBMC libraries, 2 million PBMCs were used after storage in RNAlater at -80 degrees C until RNA extraction. Multiple sclerosis patients were enrolled in a US clinical protocol evaluating disease progression by magnetic resonance imaging. Peripheral blood was subjected to Ficoll-Hypaque density gradient centrifugation to isolate PBMCs, which were then cryopreserved in liquid nitrogen. cDNA was synthesized by template-switch 5'RACE using a primer with a 10-nucleotide random unique molecular identifier that tagged each TCR transcript. Every sequencing run yielded over 160 million TCR-beta sequences covering 15-18 subjects. The RNeasy kit was used for extraction of total RNA. Using the KAPA Real-time Library Amplification kit, TCR-beta VDJ regions were amplified with primers for the TCR constant region and the 5'RACE anchor. A first PCR added sample indexes and Illumina adaptors, and a second PCR then raised library yield. After Ampure bead purification, the TCR product of roughly 650 bp was size-selected on a 2% E-gel SizeSelection system. Before pooling, library quality was checked on a Bioanalyzer, concentration was measured with Qubit, and libraries were quantified with the Kapa Library Quantification kit. An Illumina HiSeq 2500 sequenced the libraries paired-end 2 x 150 bp. To increase sequence diversity, about 25-31% phiX was spiked into each library pool. As for the original processing: Quality-filtered reads were processed with the UMI-based MiGEC pipeline, and over 85% of raw TCR sequences were removed by the MiGEC pipeline during error correction. IMGT germline references were used for aligning VDJ genes, and each clonotype was defined as a unique CDR3 amino acid sequence together with its V-J genes. Clonal expansion, Shannon diversity and CDR3 relatedness (CalcPairwiseDistances, ClusterSamples) were evaluated with VDJtools, and phylogenetic trees were built with CLCbio workbench. A clone was classed as expanded if it had 8 or more unique UMIs, a cutoff based on coefficient-of-variation modelling across technical triplicates. Using fastp trimming at Q25 and MiXCR clonotype assembly, TCRdb reanalyzed the public sequencing data and kept in-frame beta chains. Every entry covers one CDR3 protein and lists the most common genes and DNA from its rows. The authors' filters were not applied to this entry. The sample records about 50,000 distinct CDR3 sequences, under 2% of which are singletons. Clones ranked in the top ten supply less than 2.5% of the sample.

CDR1 and CDR2 are read off the germline V gene as SGHRS and YFSETQ. Inclusive of the bounding cysteine and phenylalanine, the CDR3 is 14 residues long. Solely the CDR3 DNA is kept, with 42 bases framed from the first base. At the junction V is shortened by 0 bases and J by 0 bases, with 7 bases in between. There are a few counts of this clonotype. Its antigen remains undetermined. It has no much larger one-base neighbor in the sample; base qualities were not kept. The rearrangement combines TRBV5-1 with TRBJ2-7; the D gene lacks a confident call. This receptor was taken from a woman aged 35 to 49 with multiple sclerosis. The sequencing input was PBMCs. The CDR3 protein is CASSLGGYSYEQYF. The nucleotide sequence is given as TGCGCCAGCAGCTTGGGTGGATACTCCTACGAGCAGTACTTC.